This T cell receptor (beta chain) was captured by sequencing in a study of blood T cell repertoires in COVID-19. Across the whole study: Sources were T cells, B-cell-depleted T cells, or PBMCs; the material itself was cDNA or gDNA.

Losses at the gene ends were 1 base for V and 7 bases for J; bases not matched to a gene: 4. CDR1 is SNHLY and CDR2 is FYNNEI in the germline V gene. There are 15 residues in the CDR3. Authors' methods: For nucleated cells, counts were estimated from reference gene primer amplification. The repertoire was sequenced with immunoSEQ multiplex PCR; TCRdb's copy has only in-frame clones and lacks some. V and J calls and clone size are as listed in that table; D and trimming were resolved from the DNA. Of some 56,000 clones in the sample, 85% to 90% are singletons; the top ten hold approximately 6%. This rearrangement joins TRBV2 to TRBJ2-1, with 10 nucleotides matching TRBD2. Specimen: peripheral blood. This sequence was found in a woman aged 55-75 years with COVID-19, enrolled during active disease. The CDR3 sequence: CASSEEGAGGNEQFF. CDR3 DNA sequence: TGTGCCAGCAGTGAAGAGGGAGCGGGAGGGAATGAGCAGTTCTTC.